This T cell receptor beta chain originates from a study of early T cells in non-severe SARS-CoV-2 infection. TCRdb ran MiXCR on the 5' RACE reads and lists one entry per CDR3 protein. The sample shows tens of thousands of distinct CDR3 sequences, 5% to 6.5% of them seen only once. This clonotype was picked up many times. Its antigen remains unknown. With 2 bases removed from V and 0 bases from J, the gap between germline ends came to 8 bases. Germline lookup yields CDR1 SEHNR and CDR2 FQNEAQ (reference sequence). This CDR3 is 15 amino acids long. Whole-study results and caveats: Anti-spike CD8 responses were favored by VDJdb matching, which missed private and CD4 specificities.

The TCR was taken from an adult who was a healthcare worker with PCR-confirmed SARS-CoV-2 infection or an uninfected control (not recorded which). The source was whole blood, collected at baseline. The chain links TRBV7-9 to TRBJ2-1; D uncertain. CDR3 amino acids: CASSLSLSSYNEQFF. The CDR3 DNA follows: TGTGCCAGCAGCTTAAGTCTAAGCTCCTACAATGAGCAGTTCTTC.